Below are 15 T cell receptor beta chains sequenced from a single sample in a study of identical twins. TCRdb analysed the 5' RACE reads with MiXCR anew, one entry per CDR3 protein. The sample yields roughly 690,000 distinct CDR3 sequences, 21% seen once. The same data also went into a second study, on T cells expressing NK-cell markers.

Source material: PBMCs. The origin of the receptors is a woman between 18 and 30 years old in good health.

The gene calls are TRBV18 and TRBJ2-7; D unresolved. V lost 0 bases and J lost 7, with 7 bases in between. The CDR3 has 12 residues. The germline V gene has CDR1 KGHSH and CDR2 LQKENI. The CDR3 region is CASSPPGLEQYF. The DNA for the CDR3 is TGTGCCAGCTCACCACCGGGCCTTGAGCAGTACTTC.

This clonotype has more than one count but fewer than ten. The chain has TRBV29-1 and TRBJ1-2, with TRBD1 matching over 7 bases. J gave up 6 bases and V 6 bases, and 7 bases lay outside the gene matches. The CDR3 has 12 amino acids. CDR1 SQVTM and CDR2 ANQGSEA come from the germline V gene. CDR3 in DNA: TGCAGCGTGGCAGGGGGGGCTCATGGCTACACCTTC. Residues: CSVAGGAHGYTF. Filled out from reference TRBV29-1 and TRBJ1-2, the complete variable domain reads SAVISQKPSRDICQRGTSLTIQCQVDSQVTMMFWYRQQPGQSLTLIATANQGSEATYESGFVIDKFPISRPNLTFSTLTVSNMSPEDSSIYLCSVAGGAHGYTFGSGTRLTVV.

This clonotype was found many times. The J gene is TRBJ2-1, the V gene TRBV5-1; D not resolved. Deletions cut 5 bases from V and 4 bases from J, with 13 bases between. CDR3 length: 14 residues. The germline V gene encodes CDR1 SGHRS and CDR2 YFSETQ. CDR3 amino acids: CASRGLGSYNEQFF. As DNA, the CDR3 is TGCGCCAGCAGGGGGTTAGGCAGTTACAATGAGCAGTTCTTC.

The chain uses TRBV7-3 and TRBJ2-1; 9 bases fit TRBD2. This CDR3 contains 13 residues. Trimming took 5 bases from V and 15 from J; bases not matched to a gene: 11. Germline V gene sequence: CDR1 SGHTA, CDR2 FQGTGA. CDR3 amino acids: CASSPGLAGTPFF. Written as DNA, the CDR3 is TGTGCCAGCAGCCCCGGGCTAGCGGGGACTCCGTTCTTC. The full variable domain, rest sourced from reference TRBV7-3 and TRBJ2-1, is GAGVSQTPSNKVTEKGKYVELRCDPISGHTALYWYRQSLGQGPEFLIYFQGTGAADDSGLPNDRFFAVRPEGSVSTLKIQRTERGDSAVYLCASSPGLAGTPFFGPGTRLTVL.

This clonotype was seen just once. This rearrangement joins TRBV7-9 to TRBJ2-3; tentatively, D is TRBD1 (5 bases). Looked up from germline, CDR1 is SEHNR and CDR2 is FQNEAQ (reference sequence). The V end was cut by 0 bases, the J end by 4 bases, with 11 bases between. The length of the CDR3 is 15 residues. CDR3 bases: TGTGCCAGCAGCTTAGCCCCGGCAGGGTCAGATACGCAGTATTTT. Encoded protein: CASSLAPAGSDTQYF.

The chain is built from TRBV20-1 and TRBJ1-1, with D hard to call. Germline V CDR1 and CDR2: DFQATT, SNEGSKA (reference sequence). The CDR3 is 12 residues long. Trimming cost V 6 bases and J 1 base, with 9 bases left between them. The CDR3 region has the DNA TGCAGTGCCACCGATCGGAACACTGAAGCTTTCTTT. Encoded protein: CSATDRNTEAFF.

The rearrangement joins TRBV7-8 to TRBJ1-5; the match to TRBD1 covers 7 bases. Germline CDR1 SGHVS, CDR2 FQNEAQ. The CDR3 covers 15 residues. With 5 bases clipped from V and 6 bases from J, the junction kept 10 bases outside the gene matches. CDR3 region: CASSRREGASQPQHF. The CDR3 DNA reads TGTGCCAGCAGCAGACGAGAGGGGGCCAGTCAGCCCCAGCATTTT.

This clonotype has only a few counts. This chain joins TRBV7-9 and TRBJ2-1; no reliable D call. CDR1 is SEHNR and CDR2 is FQNEAQ in the germline V gene (reference sequence). The germline V and J ends were trimmed by 5 bases and 9 bases, with 11 bases remaining between them. The CDR3 totals 12 residues. CDR3 nucleotides: TGTGCCAGCAGCCCCTTGGGCCTTGAGCAGTTCTTC. As protein: CASSPLGLEQFF.

The rearrangement uses TRBV7-6 and TRBJ2-7, with unresolved D. CDR3 length: 13 residues. The V end was cut by 5 bases, the J end by 1 base, with 9 bases between. Germline CDR1 reads SGHVS; CDR2 reads FNYEAQ. The CDR3 loop reads CASSPSYSYEQYF. The CDR3 DNA sequence: TGTGCCAGCAGCCCAAGCTATTCCTACGAGCAGTACTTC.

The gene calls are TRBV10-3 and TRBJ2-3; 14 bases agree with TRBD2. The J segment lost 5 bases and the V segment lost 11 bases, leaving 12 bases of the junction unmatched. The CDR3 runs to 16 residues. Germline assignment: CDR1 ENHRY and CDR2 SYGVKD. The CDR3 protein is CASINGLAGGGDTQYF. For the CDR3, the DNA is TGTGCCTCAATAAATGGACTAGCGGGAGGAGGAGATACGCAGTATTTT.

CDR3: CASSPSQNPYNEQFF. CDR3 DNA: TGTGCCAGCAGCCCTTCCCAGAACCCCTACAATGAGCAGTTCTTC. V usage is TRBV7-2 and J usage is TRBJ2-1; D uncertain. CDR1 SGHTA and CDR2 FQGNSA come from the germline V gene. The CDR3 runs 15 residues. V was clipped by 5 bases and J by 2 bases, with 13 bases between them.

This clonotype was picked up a small number of times. This rearrangement joins TRBV7-3 to TRBJ1-6; D remains ambiguous. V was trimmed by 2 bases and J by 10 bases, leaving 9 bases between them. Germline V gene sequence: CDR1 SGHTA, CDR2 FQGTGA. The CDR3 loop spans 13 amino acids. In nucleotides, the CDR3 is TGTGCCAGCAGCTTAGGGGTTTGGTCACCCCTCCACTTT. Translated: CASSLGVWSPLHF.

This clonotype has more than one count but fewer than ten. The chain is built from TRBV6-1 and TRBJ2-1, with 13 bases matching TRBD2. CDR1 and CDR2 (germline): MNHNS, SASEGT. V dropped 5 bases and J dropped 0; count of bases not matched to a gene: 4. This CDR3 spans 17 amino acids. The CDR3 region has the DNA TGTGCCAGCAGTACCCGGACTAGCGGGAGCTCCTACAATGAGCAGTTCTTC. It codes for CASSTRTSGSSYNEQFF.

This clonotype came up a few times. In nucleotides, the CDR3 is TGCGCCAGCAGCTCCCGGGACAGGGGCTCCTACGAGCAGTACTTC. Its translation: CASSSRDRGSYEQYF. This chain links TRBV5-1 with TRBJ2-7; 10 bases line up with TRBD1. The germline gives CDR1 SGHRS, CDR2 YFSETQ. CDR3 length equals 15 residues. The ends lost 3 bases at V and 0 bases at J; junction bases unmatched: 3.

The table lists this clonotype with a few counts. V and J are TRBV12-3 or TRBV12-4 and TRBJ2-5; D is uncertain. The CDR3 length is 13 residues. V lost 3 bases to trimming and J lost 1 base, with 6 bases between them. The CDR3 reads CASSFPPQETQYF. The CDR3 DNA follows: TGTGCCAGCAGTTTCCCCCCCCAAGAGACCCAGTACTTC.